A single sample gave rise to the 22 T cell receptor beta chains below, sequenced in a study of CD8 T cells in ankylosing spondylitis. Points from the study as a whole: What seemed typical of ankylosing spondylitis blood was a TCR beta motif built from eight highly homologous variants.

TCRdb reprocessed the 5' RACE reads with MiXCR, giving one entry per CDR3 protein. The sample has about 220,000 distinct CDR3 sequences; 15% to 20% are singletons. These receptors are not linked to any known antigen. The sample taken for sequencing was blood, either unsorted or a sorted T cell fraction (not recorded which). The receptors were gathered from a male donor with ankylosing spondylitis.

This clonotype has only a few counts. CDR3 bases: TGTGCCAGCAGTGAACCGGGACAGGGGGATCAGCCCCAGCATTTT. It is translated as CASSEPGQGDQPQHF. The J gene is TRBJ1-5, the V gene TRBV2; 11 bases fit TRBD1. The trim removed 2 bases at V and 5 bases at J, leaving 2 bases unmatched. Germline V gene data show CDR1 as SNHLY and CDR2 as FYNNEI. This CDR3 has 15 residues.

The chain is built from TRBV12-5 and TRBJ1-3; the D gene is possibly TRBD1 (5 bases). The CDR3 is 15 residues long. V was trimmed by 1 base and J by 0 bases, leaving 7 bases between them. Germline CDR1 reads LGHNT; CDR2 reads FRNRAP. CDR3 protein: CASGLGGSSGNTIYF. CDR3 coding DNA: TGTGCTAGTGGTTTGGGGGGCTCCTCTGGAAACACCATATATTTT.

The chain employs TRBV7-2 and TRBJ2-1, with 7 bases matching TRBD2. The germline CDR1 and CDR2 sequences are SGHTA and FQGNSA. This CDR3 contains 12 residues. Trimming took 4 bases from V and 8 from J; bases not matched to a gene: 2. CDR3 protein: CASSSGGDEQFF. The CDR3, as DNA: TGTGCCAGCAGCTCGGGGGGTGATGAGCAGTTCTTC.

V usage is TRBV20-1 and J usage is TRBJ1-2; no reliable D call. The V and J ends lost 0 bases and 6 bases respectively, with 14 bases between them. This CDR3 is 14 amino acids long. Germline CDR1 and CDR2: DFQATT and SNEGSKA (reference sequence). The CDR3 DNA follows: TGCAGTGCTAGAGATGCGGGAGTTCCCCATGGCTACACCTTC. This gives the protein CSARDAGVPHGYTF.

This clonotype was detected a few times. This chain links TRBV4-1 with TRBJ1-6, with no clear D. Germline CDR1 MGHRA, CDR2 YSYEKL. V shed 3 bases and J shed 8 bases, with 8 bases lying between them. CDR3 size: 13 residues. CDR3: CASSHLPDSPLHF. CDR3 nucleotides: TGCGCCAGCAGCCACCTACCGGATTCACCCCTCCACTTT.

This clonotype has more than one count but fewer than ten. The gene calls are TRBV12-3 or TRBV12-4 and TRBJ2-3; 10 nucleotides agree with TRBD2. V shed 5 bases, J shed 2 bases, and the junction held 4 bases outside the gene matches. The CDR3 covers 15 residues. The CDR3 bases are TGTGCCAGCAGTAGCGGGGGGGCGAACACAGATACGCAGTATTTT. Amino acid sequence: CASSSGGANTDTQYF.

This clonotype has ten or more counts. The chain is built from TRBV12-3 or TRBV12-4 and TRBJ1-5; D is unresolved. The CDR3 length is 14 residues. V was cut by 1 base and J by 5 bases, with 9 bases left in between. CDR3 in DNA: TGTGCCAGCAGTTTAGGGTCCCAGTATCAGCCCCAGCATTTT. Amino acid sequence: CASSLGSQYQPQHF.

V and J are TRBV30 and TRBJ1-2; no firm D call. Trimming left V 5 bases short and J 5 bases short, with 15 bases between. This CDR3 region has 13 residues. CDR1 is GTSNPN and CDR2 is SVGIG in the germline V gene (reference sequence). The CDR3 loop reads CAWDPAGVYGYTF. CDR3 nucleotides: TGTGCCTGGGACCCTGCCGGGGTATATGGCTACACCTTC.

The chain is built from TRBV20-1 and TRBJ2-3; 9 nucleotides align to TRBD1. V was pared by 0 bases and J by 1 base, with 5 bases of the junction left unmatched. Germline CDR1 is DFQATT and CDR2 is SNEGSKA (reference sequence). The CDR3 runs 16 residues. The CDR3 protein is CSARDIWTGGTDTQYF. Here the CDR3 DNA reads TGCAGTGCTAGAGATATCTGGACAGGGGGCACAGATACGCAGTATTTT.

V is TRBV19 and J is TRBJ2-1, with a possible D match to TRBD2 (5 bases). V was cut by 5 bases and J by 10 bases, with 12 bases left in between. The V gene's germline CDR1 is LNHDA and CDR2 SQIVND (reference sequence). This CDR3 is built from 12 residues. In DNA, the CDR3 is TGTGCCAGTAGTCCCGGCCCGGGGGAGCAGTTCTTC. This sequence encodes CASSPGPGEQFF.

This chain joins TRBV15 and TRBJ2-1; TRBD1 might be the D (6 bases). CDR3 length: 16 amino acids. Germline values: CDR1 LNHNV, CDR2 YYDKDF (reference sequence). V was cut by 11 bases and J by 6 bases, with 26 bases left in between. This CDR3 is CACSREQGERINEQFF. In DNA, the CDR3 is TGTGCCTGCAGCAGGGAACAGGGTGAGCGAATCAATGAGCAGTTCTTC.

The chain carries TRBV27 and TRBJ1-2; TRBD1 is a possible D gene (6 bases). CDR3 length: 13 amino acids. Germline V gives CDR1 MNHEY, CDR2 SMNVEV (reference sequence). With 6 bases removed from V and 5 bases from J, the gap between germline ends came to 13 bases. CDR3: CASRRGGGYGYTF. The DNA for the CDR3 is TGTGCCAGCAGACGAGGGGGAGGGTATGGCTACACCTTC.

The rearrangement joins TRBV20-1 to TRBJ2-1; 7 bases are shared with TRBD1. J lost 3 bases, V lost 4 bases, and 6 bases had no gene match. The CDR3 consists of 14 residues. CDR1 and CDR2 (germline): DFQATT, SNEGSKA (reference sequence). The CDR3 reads CSATPGQDYNEQFF. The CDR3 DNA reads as TGCAGTGCTACACCCGGACAGGACTACAATGAGCAGTTCTTC.

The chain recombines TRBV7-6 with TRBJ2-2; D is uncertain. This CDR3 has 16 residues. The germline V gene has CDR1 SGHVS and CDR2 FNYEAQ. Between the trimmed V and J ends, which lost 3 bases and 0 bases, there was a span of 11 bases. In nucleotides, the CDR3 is TGTGCCAGCAGCTTCCTTCCGGAGACGAACACCGGGGAGCTGTTTTTT. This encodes CASSFLPETNTGELFF.

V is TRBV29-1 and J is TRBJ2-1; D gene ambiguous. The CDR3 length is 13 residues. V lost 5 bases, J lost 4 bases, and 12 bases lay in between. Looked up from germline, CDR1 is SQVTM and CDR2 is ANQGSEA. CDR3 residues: CSVRAKLYNEQFF. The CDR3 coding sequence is TGCAGCGTTCGGGCTAAGCTATACAATGAGCAGTTCTTC.

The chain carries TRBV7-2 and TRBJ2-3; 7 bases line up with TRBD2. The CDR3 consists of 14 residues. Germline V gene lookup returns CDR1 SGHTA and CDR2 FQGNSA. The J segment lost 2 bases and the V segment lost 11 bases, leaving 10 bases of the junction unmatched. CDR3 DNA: TGTGCCGGGGGGGACGGCGGGGCCACAGATACGCAGTATTTT. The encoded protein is CAGGDGGATDTQYF.

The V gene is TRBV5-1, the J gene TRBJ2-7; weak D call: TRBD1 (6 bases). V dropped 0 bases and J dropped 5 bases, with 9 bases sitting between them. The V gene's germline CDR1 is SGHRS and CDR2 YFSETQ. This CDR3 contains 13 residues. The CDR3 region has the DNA TGCGCCAGCAGCTTGGCGCCAGGGGACGAGCAGTACTTC. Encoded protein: CASSLAPGDEQYF.

CDR3 sequence reads: CASSREKRGSPLHF. The CDR3, as DNA: TGTGCCAGCAGCAGGGAAAAGAGGGGGTCACCCCTCCACTTT. V is TRBV9 and J is TRBJ1-6, with D maybe TRBD1 (6 bases). Trimming left V 4 bases short and J 10 bases short, with 15 bases between. In germline, CDR1 is SGDLS, CDR2 YYNGEE. The length of the CDR3 is 14 residues.

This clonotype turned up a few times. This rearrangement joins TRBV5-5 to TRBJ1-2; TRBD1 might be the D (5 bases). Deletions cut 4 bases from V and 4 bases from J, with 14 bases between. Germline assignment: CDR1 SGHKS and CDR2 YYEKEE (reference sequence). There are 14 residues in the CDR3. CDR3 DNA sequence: TGTGCCAGCAGCACGACAGTGATAGTCTATGGCTACACCTTC. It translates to CASSTTVIVYGYTF.

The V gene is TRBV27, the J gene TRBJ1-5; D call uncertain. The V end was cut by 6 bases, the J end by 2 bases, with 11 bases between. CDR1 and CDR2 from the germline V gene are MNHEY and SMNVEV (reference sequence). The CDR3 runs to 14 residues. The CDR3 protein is CASSSFFGNQPQHF. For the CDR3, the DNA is TGTGCCAGCAGCTCCTTCTTCGGCAATCAGCCCCAGCATTTT.

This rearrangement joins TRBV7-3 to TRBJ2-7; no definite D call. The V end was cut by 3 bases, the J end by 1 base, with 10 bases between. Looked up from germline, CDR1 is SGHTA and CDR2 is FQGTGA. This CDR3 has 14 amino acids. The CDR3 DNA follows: TGTGCCAGCAGCTTTATACCGGATTCCTACGAGCAGTACTTC. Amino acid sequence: CASSFIPDSYEQYF.

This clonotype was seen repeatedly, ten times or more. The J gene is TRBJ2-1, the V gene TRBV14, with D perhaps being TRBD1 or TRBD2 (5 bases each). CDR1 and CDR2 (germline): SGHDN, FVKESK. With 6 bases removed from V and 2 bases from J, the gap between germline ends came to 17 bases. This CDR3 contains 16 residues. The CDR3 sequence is CASSPGLEATYNEQFF. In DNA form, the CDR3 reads TGTGCCAGCAGTCCAGGGTTGGAGGCAACCTACAATGAGCAGTTCTTC.